This is a list of T cell receptor beta chains from one sample in a study of cytotoxic CD8 clonotypes in ibrutinib-treated CLL. Profiling relied on immunoSEQ multiplex PCR, and the TCRdb table lists in-frame clones only, not all of them. The table shows under 150,000 clones, with 80% to 85% occurring only once. Sequencing was performed on PBMCs, taken after 24 months of ibrutinib treatment. Receptors originate from a human donor with chronic lymphocytic leukemia. The CDR3 runs from the conserved cysteine through the conserved F or W. The order of the fields is CDR3 length, D gene, V gene, J gene, clone size, CDR3 DNA, CDR3 protein. The D gene is left open where the match is weak. The size entry is marked missing in some rows and otherwise reads once, few, many or a size class.

length: 14; D: NA; V: TRBV6-4; J: TRBJ1-6; size: NA; DNA: TGTGCCAGCAGTGAAACAGGGTCGCGTTCACCCCTCCACTTT; CDR3: CASSETGSRSPLHF
length: 14; D: TRBD1; V: TRBV5-4; J: TRBJ1-3; size: NA; DNA: TGTGCCAGCAGCCCGGGACAGGGGCGAAACACCATATATTTT; CDR3: CASSPGQGRNTIYF
length: 15; D: NA; V: TRBV5-4; J: TRBJ1-5; size: NA; DNA: TGTGCCAGCAGCTTGGATTCGGGGGGCAATCAGCCCCAGCATTTT; CDR3: CASSLDSGGNQPQHF
length: 13; D: NA; V: TRBV25-1; J: TRBJ1-2; size: NA; DNA: TGTGCCAGCAGTGATTTCAGGGTCGGGGGCTACACCTTC; CDR3: CASSDFRVGGYTF
length: 15; D: NA; V: TRBV14; J: TRBJ2-3; size: NA; DNA: TGTGCCAGCTACGATACAGGCCTTGAGACAGATACGCAGTATTTT; CDR3: CASYDTGLETDTQYF
length: 18; D: NA; V: TRBV7-8; J: TRBJ2-7; size: NA; DNA: TGTGCCAGCAGCTTATCTTTCGGTGGACAGTTTAGCGCCTACGAGCAGTACTTC; CDR3: CASSLSFGGQFSAYEQYF
length: 19; D: TRBD2; V: TRBV5-1; J: TRBJ2-2; size: NA; DNA: TGCGCCAGCAGCTTGCTGTCCGGGACTAGCGGGGCGGGCACCGGGGAGCTGTTTTTT; CDR3: CASSLLSGTSGAGTGELFF
length: 13; D: TRBD1; V: TRBV7-2; J: TRBJ2-7; size: few; DNA: TGTGCCAGCAGCCCAGGACAGGGCTACGAGCAGTACTTC; CDR3: CASSPGQGYEQYF
length: 13; D: NA; V: TRBV2; J: TRBJ1-4; size: NA; DNA: TGTGCCAGCGGGGGAGGAGGTAATGAAAAACTGTTTTTT; CDR3: CASGGGGNEKLFF
length: 12; D: NA; V: TRBV30; J: TRBJ2-1; size: NA; DNA: TGTGCCTGGAGTGTACAAAACAATGAGCAGTTCTTC; CDR3: CAWSVQNNEQFF
length: 15; D: NA; V: TRBV10-3; J: TRBJ2-5; size: NA; DNA: TGTGCCATCAGTGAGTCGACGAGTGGCCAAGAGACCCAGTACTTC; CDR3: CAISESTSGQETQYF
length: 18; D: NA; V: TRBV5-4; J: TRBJ2-5; size: NA; DNA: TGTGCCAGCAGCTCTGACCCCGGCGGCTTTCTGTACCAAGAGACCCAGTACTTC; CDR3: CASSSDPGGFLYQETQYF
length: 14; D: NA; V: TRBV2; J: TRBJ2-7; size: NA; DNA: TGTGCCAGCAGTGAAGCGTCTACCGGATACGAGCAGTACTTC; CDR3: CASSEASTGYEQYF
length: 13; D: NA; V: TRBV30; J: TRBJ2-5; size: NA; DNA: TGTGCCTGGAGTGTCCCCGGGTGGGAGACCCAGTACTTC; CDR3: CAWSVPGWETQYF
length: 13; D: NA; V: TRBV6-1; J: TRBJ1-1; size: NA; DNA: TGTGCCAGCAGGGTACAAAGAACCACTGAAGCTTTCTTT; CDR3: CASRVQRTTEAFF
length: 13; D: NA; V: TRBV5-4; J: TRBJ2-5; size: NA; DNA: TGTGCCAGCAGCTCGGACAGCTCCGAGACCCAGTACTTC; CDR3: CASSSDSSETQYF
length: 15; D: NA; V: TRBV7-9; J: TRBJ1-4; size: NA; DNA: TGTGCCAGCAGCTTGAGGGACGGACTTAATGAAAAACTGTTTTTT; CDR3: CASSLRDGLNEKLFF
length: 14; D: NA; V: TRBV7-2; J: TRBJ1-5; size: NA; DNA: TGTGCCAGCAGCTTAGAGGGACCCTATCAGCCCCAGCATTTT; CDR3: CASSLEGPYQPQHF
length: 15; D: TRBD1; V: TRBV5-6; J: TRBJ1-5; size: NA; DNA: TGTGCCAGCAGTTCTGGACAGGGAGCCTATCAGCCCCAGCATTTT; CDR3: CASSSGQGAYQPQHF
length: 16; D: TRBD1; V: TRBV19; J: TRBJ2-1; size: NA; DNA: TGTGCCAGTAGTATAGATAGGGGACAGGGGTTCGATGAGCAGTTCTTC; CDR3: CASSIDRGQGFDEQFF
length: 15; D: NA; V: TRBV2; J: TRBJ2-3; size: NA; DNA: TGTGCCAGCAGTGGAGGTACTCTTAGCACAGATACGCAGTATTTT; CDR3: CASSGGTLSTDTQYF
length: 14; D: NA; V: TRBV15; J: TRBJ2-3; size: NA; DNA: TGTGCCACCAGCAGTACACAGGGTCCAGATACGCAGTATTTT; CDR3: CATSSTQGPDTQYF
length: 20; D: TRBD1; V: TRBV7-3; J: TRBJ2-2; size: NA; DNA: TGTGCCAGCAGCCAACCCCTCGGGACAGGGAAATTGGGTAACACCGGGGAGCTGTTTTTT; CDR3: CASSQPLGTGKLGNTGELFF
length: 15; D: TRBD1; V: TRBV15; J: TRBJ2-7; size: NA; DNA: TGTGCCACCAGCAGCACCGGGACAGTCTCTTACGAGCAGTACTTC; CDR3: CATSSTGTVSYEQYF
length: 16; D: TRBD1; V: TRBV2; J: TRBJ1-4; size: NA; DNA: TGTGCCAGCAGCCGAGACAGGGCCGATCCCAATGAAAAACTGTTTTTT; CDR3: CASSRDRADPNEKLFF
length: 17; D: TRBD1; V: TRBV19; J: TRBJ1-1; size: NA; DNA: TGTGCCAGTAGTCCCCGGGGACAGGGGGCGCGGAACACTGAAGCTTTCTTT; CDR3: CASSPRGQGARNTEAFF
length: 15; D: NA; V: TRBV19; J: TRBJ2-3; size: NA; DNA: TGTGCCAGTAGTAAATGGAGAGGGGACACAGATACGCAGTATTTT; CDR3: CASSKWRGDTDTQYF
length: 13; D: TRBD1; V: TRBV30; J: TRBJ1-3; size: NA; DNA: TGTGCCTGGGACAGGGACTCTGGAAACACCATATATTTT; CDR3: CAWDRDSGNTIYF
length: 16; D: TRBD1; V: TRBV10-3; J: TRBJ1-2; size: NA; DNA: TGTGCCATCCACAGGTCGGGGGGACAGGGGACCTATGGCTACACCTTC; CDR3: CAIHRSGGQGTYGYTF
length: 15; D: TRBD1; V: TRBV2; J: TRBJ1-5; size: NA; DNA: TGTGCCAGCAGTGAAGCGCCGACAGGGTTGCAGCCCCAGCATTTT; CDR3: CASSEAPTGLQPQHF
length: 13; D: NA; V: TRBV6-1; J: TRBJ2-7; size: NA; DNA: TGTGCCAGCAGTGAAGGTCCCTCCTACGAGCAGTACTTC; CDR3: CASSEGPSYEQYF
length: 14; D: TRBD1; V: TRBV7-8; J: TRBJ1-6; size: NA; DNA: TGTGCCAGCAGCTCGACAGGGTGGCGATCACCCCTCCACTTT; CDR3: CASSSTGWRSPLHF
length: 12; D: TRBD1; V: TRBV6-5; J: TRBJ2-4; size: few; DNA: TGTGCCAGCAGTTCGGGACAGGGGGATTCGTACTTC; CDR3: CASSSGQGDSYF
length: 13; D: NA; V: TRBV5-5; J: TRBJ1-1; size: once; DNA: TGTGCCAGCAGCTTACAGGGGAACACTGAAGCTTTCTTT; CDR3: CASSLQGNTEAFF
length: 16; D: TRBD1; V: TRBV30; J: TRBJ2-2; size: NA; DNA: TGTGCCTGGAGTGGCCGGACAGGGAGGAACACCGGGGAGCTGTTTTTT; CDR3: CAWSGRTGRNTGELFF
length: 13; D: NA; V: TRBV18; J: TRBJ2-7; size: NA; DNA: TGTGCCAGCTCACTCGGGGGCACCTACGAGCAGTACTTC; CDR3: CASSLGGTYEQYF
length: 13; D: NA; V: TRBV10-3; J: TRBJ1-5; size: NA; DNA: TGTGCCATCAGTGATTACAGGGATCAGCCCCAGCATTTT; CDR3: CAISDYRDQPQHF
length: 15; D: TRBD2; V: TRBV9; J: TRBJ2-3; size: NA; DNA: TGTGCCAGCAGCGTAGGGGGACTAGCCCCAGATACGCAGTATTTT; CDR3: CASSVGGLAPDTQYF
length: 12; D: NA; V: TRBV2; J: TRBJ2-7; size: NA; DNA: TGTGCCAGCAGTGTATCGATTTACGAGCAGTACTTC; CDR3: CASSVSIYEQYF
length: 14; D: NA; V: TRBV18; J: TRBJ1-4; size: NA; DNA: TGTGCCAGCTCACCTGGGAGAACTAATGAAAAACTGTTTTTT; CDR3: CASSPGRTNEKLFF
length: 12; D: NA; V: TRBV19; J: TRBJ1-4; size: NA; DNA: TGTGCCAGTAAGCCCACTAATGAAAAACTGTTTTTT; CDR3: CASKPTNEKLFF
length: 16; D: NA; V: TRBV4-3; J: TRBJ1-4; size: once; DNA: TGCGCCAGCAGCTATTCCCCGCAGGCAACTAATGAAAAACTGTTTTTT; CDR3: CASSYSPQATNEKLFF
length: 13; D: NA; V: TRBV5-4; J: TRBJ2-7; size: NA; DNA: TGTGCCAGCAGCTTGGAGAACGGGGGCCTGAAGTACTTC; CDR3: CASSLENGGLKYF
length: 13; D: NA; V: TRBV7-9; J: TRBJ2-3; size: NA; DNA: TGTGCCAGCAGCTTGGGTAGCACAGATACGCAGTATTTT; CDR3: CASSLGSTDTQYF
length: 15; D: TRBD2; V: TRBV19; J: TRBJ2-1; size: NA; DNA: TGTGCCAGCAGGACTAGCGGGGGAGTGGGGAATGAGCAGTTCTTC; CDR3: CASRTSGGVGNEQFF
length: 16; D: TRBD2; V: TRBV9; J: TRBJ2-1; size: NA; DNA: TGTGCCAGCAGCGTAGAGACTAGCGGGGGGTACAATGAGCAGTTCTTC; CDR3: CASSVETSGGYNEQFF
length: 13; D: TRBD1; V: TRBV6-1; J: TRBJ2-7; size: once; DNA: TGTGCCGGAAGGACAGGGGGCGGGTACGAGCAGTACTTC; CDR3: CAGRTGGGYEQYF
length: 15; D: NA; V: TRBV10-3; J: TRBJ1-5; size: once; DNA: TGTGCCATCAGTGAGTCGGGCCTGAGCGGCCAGCCCCAGCATTTT; CDR3: CAISESGLSGQPQHF
length: 17; D: TRBD2; V: TRBV7-2; J: TRBJ2-7; size: NA; DNA: TGTGCCAGCAGCCCCGACCTTAGCGGGGGGCGATATAACGAGCAGTACTTC; CDR3: CASSPDLSGGRYNEQYF
length: 16; D: NA; V: TRBV5-4; J: TRBJ2-7; size: NA; DNA: TGTGCCAGCAGCCGGCGCGGGTACAAGGGATCGGACGAGCAGTACTTC; CDR3: CASSRRGYKGSDEQYF
length: 17; D: TRBD1; V: TRBV5-1; J: TRBJ1-2; size: NA; DNA: TGCGCCAGCAGCCCATGGACAGGGGGTTTTTCTAACTATGGCTACACCTTC; CDR3: CASSPWTGGFSNYGYTF
length: 14; D: TRBD1; V: TRBV7-2; J: TRBJ1-1; size: NA; DNA: TGTGCCAGCAGCCCCCGGACAGGGGGCACTGAAGCTTTCTTT; CDR3: CASSPRTGGTEAFF
length: 15; D: NA; V: TRBV7-2; J: TRBJ2-2; size: NA; DNA: TGTGCCAGCAGCTTGACAGTTTGGAACACCGGGGAGCTGTTTTTT; CDR3: CASSLTVWNTGELFF
length: 15; D: NA; V: TRBV19; J: TRBJ1-5; size: NA; DNA: TGTGCCAGTAGTATATCACAGGGATACAATCAGCCCCAGCATTTT; CDR3: CASSISQGYNQPQHF
length: 15; D: TRBD1; V: TRBV7-2; J: TRBJ2-3; size: NA; DNA: TGTGCCAGCAGCACCGACAGGGGGCGGACAGATACGCAGTATTTT; CDR3: CASSTDRGRTDTQYF
length: 14; D: NA; V: TRBV19; J: TRBJ2-2; size: NA; DNA: TGTGCCAGTAGTATAGAATTGACCACCGGGGAGCTGTTTTTT; CDR3: CASSIELTTGELFF
length: 15; D: TRBD1; V: TRBV2; J: TRBJ2-5; size: NA; DNA: TGTGCCAGCGGTCGGACAGGGGGGTTCCAAGAGACCCAGTACTTC; CDR3: CASGRTGGFQETQYF
length: 12; D: NA; V: TRBV28; J: TRBJ2-5; size: NA; DNA: TGTGCCAGCAACACAGGGCAAGAGACCCAGTACTTC; CDR3: CASNTGQETQYF
length: 14; D: TRBD1; V: TRBV11-3; J: TRBJ1-1; size: few; DNA: TGTGCCAGCAGCCCAGGGGGCCTGAACACTGAAGCTTTCTTT; CDR3: CASSPGGLNTEAFF
length: 11; D: NA; V: TRBV7-9; J: TRBJ2-1; size: NA; DNA: TGTGCCAGCAGCTTATTAGGACTCCTGTTCTTC; CDR3: CASSLLGLLFF